Following are 5 T cell receptor beta chains from one sample sequenced in a study of T-cell reconstitution after alpha-beta-depleted transplantation in children. Preparation of the TCRbeta library used unique molecular identifiers. TCRdb itself ran the PCR reads through MiXCR, one entry per CDR3 protein. The sample records some 830,000 distinct CDR3 sequences, around 15% being singletons. Here the sequenced sample was PBMCs, mostly from graft donor cells, taken 360 days after TCRalphabeta/CD19-depleted stem cell transplant. The receptors were gathered from a male patient aged 10 to 17 who had a stem cell transplant for acute lymphoblastic leukemia, so the T cells may come from the graft donor.

This sequence joins TRBV7-2 and TRBJ2-1; D remains unclear. V was pared by 2 bases and J by 4 bases, with 12 bases between. This CDR3 region has 15 residues. Germline V gene data show CDR1 as SGHTA and CDR2 as FQGNSA. CDR3 nucleotide sequence: TGTGCCAGCAGCTTACTGCGCCTCATTTACAATGAGCAGTTCTTC. Translated, it gives CASSLLRLIYNEQFF.

This clonotype was seen repeatedly, ten times or more. The genes are TRBV5-1 and TRBJ2-7, with D perhaps TRBD2 (5 bases). The germline gives CDR1 SGHRS, CDR2 YFSETQ. The V end was cut by 4 bases, the J end by 4 bases, with 15 bases between. The CDR3 is 14 amino acids. CDR3 bases: TGCGCCAGCAGCCCGTCGGGATACTCTTACGAGCAGTACTTC. Amino acids: CASSPSGYSYEQYF.

This clonotype occurred a few times. The chain has TRBV19 and TRBJ1-1; the D is unclear. The CDR3 is made up of 15 amino acids. Germline CDR1 reads LNHDA; CDR2 reads SQIVND (reference sequence). Between the trimmed V and J ends, which lost 4 bases and 4 bases, there was a span of 16 bases. CDR3 protein: CASSSLLGAVTEAFF. As DNA, the CDR3 is TGTGCCAGTAGTAGCCTTCTAGGTGCGGTCACTGAAGCTTTCTTT.

This rearrangement joins TRBV25-1 to TRBJ1-5, with D perhaps matching TRBD1 (5 bases). The germline V and J ends were trimmed by 7 bases and 4 bases, with 14 bases remaining between them. The CDR3 loop spans 14 amino acids. Germline V gene data show CDR1 as MGHDK and CDR2 as SYGVNS. The CDR3 loop reads CASIPVGDNQPQHF. In nucleotides, the CDR3 is TGTGCCAGCATCCCCGTGGGGGATAATCAGCCCCAGCATTTT.

This clonotype turned up a few times. The chain combines TRBV7-8 with TRBJ2-3, with D perhaps TRBD1 (5 bases). This CDR3 has 15 residues. Trimming stripped 8 bases from V and 2 bases from J, with 17 bases between. Germline CDR1 is SGHVS and CDR2 is FQNEAQ. The chain's CDR3 is CASGLGRPLTDTQYF. The CDR3 nucleotides are TGTGCCAGCGGGCTGGGGCGGCCCCTCACAGATACGCAGTATTTT.